This T cell receptor (beta chain) was identified in a study of blood T cell repertoires in COVID-19. Study at large: PBMCs, B-cell-depleted T cells, or T cells provided the cDNA or gDNA that made up the material.

Measured with immunoSEQ multiplex PCR; TCRdb has only the in-frame clones, and not every one. This sample has 130,000 or so clones, with roughly 83% found just once. Participants' own reports of clinical history determined their cohort assignment. What the recovered Cohort 3 donors had was two negative PCRs, clearance, or symptom resolution. V dropped 0 bases and J dropped 13 bases, with 10 bases sitting between them. CDR1 and CDR2 (germline): LGHNA, YSLEER. The CDR3 has 12 residues. The receptor comes from a man aged 50 to 59 who had recovered from COVID-19. The chain links TRBV4-3 to TRBJ2-1; maybe TRBD2 (5 bases). The sequenced material came from PBMCs or T cells enriched from blood (not recorded which). The DNA for the CDR3 is TGCGCCAGCAGCCAAGATCGAGGAGGTCAGTTCTTC. Translating it yields CASSQDRGGQFF.